The TCR beta chain under discussion was sequenced for a study of cytomegalovirus exposure and HLA in healthy donors. Study outcomes and limitations: Available immune exposure information covered CMV serostatus only. Analysis performed later showed TCR beta chains linked to HLA being more clonally expanded than equally common others. Later analysis associated a missense DCLRE1C variant with TCR beta V- and J-gene trimming. Reportedly, a later analysis found an Asian-associated ancestry cluster had fewer N-insertions than the approximately 670-donor mean.

It was with 60 Vbeta and 13 Jbeta primers that the PCR ran. TCRdb keeps only in-frame clones here, not all; method: immunoSEQ multiplex PCR. The table includes fewer than 130,000 clones, around 85% detected once. Trimming took 4 bases from V and 0 from J, leaving 10 bases between them. CDR3 length: 15 amino acids. The germline gives CDR1 SGHTA, CDR2 FQGNSA. In regard to this clone: Its antigen is not known.

Material for sequencing was PBMCs. The chain carries TRBV7-2 and TRBJ2-1; D may be TRBD2 (5 bases). This receptor was identified in a man aged 40-49 years in good health and CMV-seronegative. CDR3 in DNA: TGTGCCAGCAGCTCACTAGGCTTCTCCTACAATGAGCAGTTCTTC. This translates into CASSSLGFSYNEQFF.